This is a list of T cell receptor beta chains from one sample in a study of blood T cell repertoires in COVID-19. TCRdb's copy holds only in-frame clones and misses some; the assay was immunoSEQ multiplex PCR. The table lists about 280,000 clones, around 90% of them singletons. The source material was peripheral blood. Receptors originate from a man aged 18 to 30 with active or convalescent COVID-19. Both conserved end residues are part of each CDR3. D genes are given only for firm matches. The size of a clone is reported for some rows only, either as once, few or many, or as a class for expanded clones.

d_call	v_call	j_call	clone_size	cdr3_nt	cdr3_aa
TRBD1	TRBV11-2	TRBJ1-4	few	TGTGCCAGCAGCCAACCCCCGGGACAGCTTAATGAAAAACTGTTTTTT	CASSQPPGQLNEKLFF
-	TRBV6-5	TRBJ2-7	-	TGTGCCAGCAGTTATCATCTATCCGTGGACAACGAGCAGTACTTC	CASSYHLSVDNEQYF
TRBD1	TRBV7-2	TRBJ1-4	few	TGTGCCAGCAGCCAGGGACAGTTTACTAATGAAAAACTGTTTTTT	CASSQGQFTNEKLFF
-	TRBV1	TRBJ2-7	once	TGCACCAGCAGCCGTCTCTCCTCCTACGAGCAGTACTTC	CTSSRLSSYEQYF
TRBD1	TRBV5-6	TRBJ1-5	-	TGTGCCAGCAGCCGCCTTGACAGGGTTAATCAGCCCCAGCATTTT	CASSRLDRVNQPQHF
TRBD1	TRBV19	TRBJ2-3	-	TGTGCCAGTAGTCCTGTGAGGGGGCTAAGGTTAGCAGATACGCAGTATTTT	CASSPVRGLRLADTQYF
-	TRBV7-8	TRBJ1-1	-	TGTGCCAGCAGCTTAGCGCCGGGGGACTACACTGAAGCTTTCTTT	CASSLAPGDYTEAFF
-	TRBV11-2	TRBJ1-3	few	TGTGCCAGCAACCCGCCGGGCGGGGATCTGAACTCTGGAAACACCATATATTTT	CASNPPGGDLNSGNTIYF
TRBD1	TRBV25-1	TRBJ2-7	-	TGTGCCAGCAGTGAAAATTTATGGACAGGGGAACACGAGCAGTACTTC	CASSENLWTGEHEQYF
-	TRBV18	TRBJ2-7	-	TGTGCCAGCTCACCACCGGTGGGACACCTCTACGAGCAGTACTTC	CASSPPVGHLYEQYF
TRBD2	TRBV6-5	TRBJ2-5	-	TGTGCCAGTGTCGCGGGGGACCGAGAGACCCAGTACTTC	CASVAGDRETQYF
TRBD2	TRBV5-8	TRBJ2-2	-	TGTGCCAGTTTTCTACTAGCGGGGGCCCCGTGGACCGGGGAGCTGTTTTTT	CASFLLAGAPWTGELFF
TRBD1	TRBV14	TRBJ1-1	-	TGTGCCAGCAGCCAACCGGGACAGGGAATCACTGAAGCTTTCTTT	CASSQPGQGITEAFF
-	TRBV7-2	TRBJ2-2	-	TGTGCCAGACAGGACACCGGGGGAAGTAACGAGCTGTTTTTT	CARQDTGGSNELFF
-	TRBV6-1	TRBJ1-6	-	TGTGCCAGCAGTGAACCCGCCACTGTTGTTTCACCCCTCCACTTT	CASSEPATVVSPLHF
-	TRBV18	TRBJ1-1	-	TGTGCCAGCTCACCACCGCGGGGGGTAGGCACTGAAGCTTTCTTT	CASSPPRGVGTEAFF
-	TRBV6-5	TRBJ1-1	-	TGTGCCAGCAGTTACTCGGGGCGGTTGAACACTGAAGCTTTCTTT	CASSYSGRLNTEAFF
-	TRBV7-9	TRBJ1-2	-	TGTGCCAGCAGCTTCGGGAACTATGGCTACACCTTC	CASSFGNYGYTF
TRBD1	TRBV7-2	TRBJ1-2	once	TGTGCCAGCAGCTTAATTCAGGGGGAATATGGCTACACCTTC	CASSLIQGEYGYTF
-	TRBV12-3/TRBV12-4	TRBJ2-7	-	TGTGCCAGCGGCTTCACCGGGGCCTACGAGCAGTACTTC	CASGFTGAYEQYF
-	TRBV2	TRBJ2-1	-	TGTGCCACACAGCTATACAATGAGCAGTTCTTC	CATQLYNEQFF
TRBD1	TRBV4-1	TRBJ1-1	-	TGCGCCAGCAGCCCGAAGGCGACAGGGGACGCTGAAGCTTTCTTT	CASSPKATGDAEAFF
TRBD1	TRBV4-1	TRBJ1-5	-	TGCGCCAGCAGCCAAGATGACAGGGAAAATCAGCCCCAGCATTTT	CASSQDDRENQPQHF
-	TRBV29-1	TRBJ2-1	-	TGCAGCGACGACGGGTACACCTACAATGAGCAGTTCTTC	CSDDGYTYNEQFF
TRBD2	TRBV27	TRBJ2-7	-	TGTGCCAGCAGTCCCAGACTAGCGGGGGGCTCTACGCTGCAGTACTTC	CASSPRLAGGSTLQYF
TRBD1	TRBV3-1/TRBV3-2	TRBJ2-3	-	TGTGCCAGCAGCCGAGGGGGCGAAGATACGCAGTATTTT	CASSRGGEDTQYF
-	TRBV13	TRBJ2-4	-	TGTGCCAGCAGCTCCCCCGGGGGGCCAAACATCCAGTACTTC	CASSSPGGPNIQYF
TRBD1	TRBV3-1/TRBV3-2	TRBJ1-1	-	TGTGCCAGCAGCCAAGTTTCGTACAGGGGTGTCACTGAAGCTTTCTTT	CASSQVSYRGVTEAFF
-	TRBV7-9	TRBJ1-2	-	TGTGCCAGCAGCGCCCCCGGGAAAACTAACTATGGCTACACCTTC	CASSAPGKTNYGYTF
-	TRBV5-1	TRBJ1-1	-	TGCGCCAGCAGCTTCGGACAGGAAGCTTTCTTT	CASSFGQEAFF
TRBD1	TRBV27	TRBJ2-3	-	TGTGCCAGCAGCCACCAGGGGGCTTACACAGATACGCAGTATTTT	CASSHQGAYTDTQYF
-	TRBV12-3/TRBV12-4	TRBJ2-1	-	TGTGCCAGCAGCCACTCTGGCGGGGCGTTCTTC	CASSHSGGAFF
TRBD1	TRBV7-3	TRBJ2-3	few	TGTGCCAGCAGCTTCGGACAGGGCTACACAGATACGCAGTATTTT	CASSFGQGYTDTQYF
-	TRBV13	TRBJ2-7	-	TGTGCCAGCAGCTTAGGCAGGTTGGACGAGCAGTACTTC	CASSLGRLDEQYF
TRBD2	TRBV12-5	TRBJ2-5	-	TGTGCTAGTGACTACCGGGGGGGCGTGGAGACCCAGTACTTC	CASDYRGGVETQYF
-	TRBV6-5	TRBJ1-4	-	TGTGCCAGCAGCCAAGACCCGGGTCCGCGCGAAAAACTGTTTTTT	CASSQDPGPREKLFF
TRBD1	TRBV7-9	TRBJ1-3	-	TGTGCCAGCTTCCCGGCAGGGGGCATCTCTGGAAACACCATATATTTT	CASFPAGGISGNTIYF
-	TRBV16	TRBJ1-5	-	TGTGCCAGCAGCCATTCCTCGCCGGGGAGTCAGTCCCAGCATTTT	CASSHSSPGSQSQHF
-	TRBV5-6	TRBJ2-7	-	TGTGCCAGCAGCCCGCCCGGGACAATTATTTACGAGCAGTACTTC	CASSPPGTIIYEQYF
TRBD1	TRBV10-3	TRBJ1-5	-	TGTGCCATCAGCGACTCTTGGACAGGGGGCGTGCAGCCCCAGCATTTT	CAISDSWTGGVQPQHF
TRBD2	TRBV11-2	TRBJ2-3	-	TGTGCCAGCAGCTTTGCGACTAGCGGATTCACAGATACGCAGTATTTT	CASSFATSGFTDTQYF
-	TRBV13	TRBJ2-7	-	TGTGCCAGCAGCTTACGCTACGAGCAGTACTTC	CASSLRYEQYF
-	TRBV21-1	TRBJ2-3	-	TGTGCCAGCAGCAAACGATTCCCTCAGGCAGATACGCAGTATTTT	CASSKRFPQADTQYF
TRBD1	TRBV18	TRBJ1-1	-	TGTGCCAGCTCACAACGACAGGGTTTGACTGAAGCTTTCTTT	CASSQRQGLTEAFF
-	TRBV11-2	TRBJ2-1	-	TGTGCCAGCAGCTTAGGCCGGGGGGCCGTCCATGAGCAGTTCTTC	CASSLGRGAVHEQFF